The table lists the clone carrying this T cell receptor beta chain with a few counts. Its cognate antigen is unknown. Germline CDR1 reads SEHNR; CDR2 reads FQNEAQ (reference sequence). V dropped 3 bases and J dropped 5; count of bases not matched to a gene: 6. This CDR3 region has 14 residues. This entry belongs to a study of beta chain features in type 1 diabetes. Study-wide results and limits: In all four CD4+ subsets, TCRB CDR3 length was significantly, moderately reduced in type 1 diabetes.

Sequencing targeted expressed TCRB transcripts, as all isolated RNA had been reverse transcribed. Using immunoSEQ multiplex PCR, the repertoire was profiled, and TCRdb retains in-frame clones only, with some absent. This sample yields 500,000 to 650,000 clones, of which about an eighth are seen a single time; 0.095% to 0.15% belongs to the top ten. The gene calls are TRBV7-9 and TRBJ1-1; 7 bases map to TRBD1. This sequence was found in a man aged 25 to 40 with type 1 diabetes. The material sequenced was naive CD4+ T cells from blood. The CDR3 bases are TGTGCCAGCAGCTTGGAAAGGGGGCGGACTGAAGCTTTCTTT. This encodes CASSLERGRTEAFF.